These T cell receptor beta chains were read from a single sample in a study of OX40 agonist ivuxolimab in advanced cancers. Here immunoSEQ multiplex PCR was the method, and the copy in TCRdb shows in-frame clones only, minus some. The table has about 53,000 clones, about four fifths seen once; the top ten hold 4.6%. Sequencing was performed on CD4+ or CD8+ T cells sorted from blood, taken in a trial of the OX40 agonist ivuxolimab. Source of these receptors: an adult with an advanced solid tumor such as melanoma, head and neck, liver or kidney cancer. The conserved cysteine and the conserved F or W are not part of the CDR3 here. Fields, in order: V gene, J gene, CDR3 protein.

TRBV5-4	TRBJ2-7	ASSLGGSGAPSYEQY
TRBV5-1	TRBJ2-1	ASSGSGRAYEQF
TRBV19	TRBJ2-1	ASTQPYYNEQF
TRBV5-4	TRBJ2-7	ASSQEIPAGGSSYEQY
TRBV6-4	TRBJ2-1	ASSDLPRSYNEQF
TRBV21-1	TRBJ2-6	ASSARQGATGANVLT
TRBV28	TRBJ2-1	AIRTSGTGMNEQF
TRBV9	TRBJ2-7	ASSKRLAEVYEQY
TRBV30	TRBJ1-1	AWSPGKGTEAF
TRBV19	TRBJ1-2	ASSISLEGYT
TRBV5-6	TRBJ2-2	ASSPQGRNTGELF
TRBV5-1	TRBJ2-1	ASTVTGTTYNEQF
TRBV5-4	TRBJ1-2	ASSLGIDGYT
TRBV5-1	TRBJ2-7	ASSRGLAGGSKDEQY
TRBV6-1	TRBJ1-1	ASSDRGGTEAF
TRBV11-3	TRBJ1-4	ASSLGLNEKLF
TRBV6-6	TRBJ2-7	ASSYGDDYEQY
TRBV27	TRBJ1-5	ASRETGGNSNQPQH